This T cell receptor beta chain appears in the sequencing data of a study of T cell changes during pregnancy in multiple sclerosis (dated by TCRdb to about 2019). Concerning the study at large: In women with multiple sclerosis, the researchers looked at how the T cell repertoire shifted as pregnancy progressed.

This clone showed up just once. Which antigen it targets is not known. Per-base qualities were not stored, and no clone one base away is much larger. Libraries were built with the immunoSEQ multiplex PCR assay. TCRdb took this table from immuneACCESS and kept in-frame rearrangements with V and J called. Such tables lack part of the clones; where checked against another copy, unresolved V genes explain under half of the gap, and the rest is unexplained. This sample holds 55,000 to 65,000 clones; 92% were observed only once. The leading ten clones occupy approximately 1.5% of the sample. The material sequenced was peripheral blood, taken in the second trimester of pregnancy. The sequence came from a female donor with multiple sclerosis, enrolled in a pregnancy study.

The sequenced DNA is TGCGCCAGCAGCATAAGCGGGACAGGGAGGTATGGCTACACCTTC. It translates to CASSISGTGRYGYTF. This receptor chain uses TRBV5-1 and TRBJ1-2; 9 nucleotides in the junction match TRBD1. At the junction V is shortened by 4 bases and J by 5 bases; bases outside the gene matches: 9. The CDR3 starts with the cysteine, ends with the phenylalanine, and has 15 residues. The only DNA kept is the CDR3, 45 bases in frame from the first base. Sequences SGHRS (CDR1) and YFSETQ (CDR2) are obtained from the germline V gene.